Detailed here is one T cell receptor beta chain. This entry comes from a study of graft-versus-host responses after intestinal transplantation. Losses at the gene ends were 0 bases for V and 8 bases for J; bases not matched to a gene: 13. The CDR3 has 17 residues. Germline CDR1 KGHSH, CDR2 LQKENI. The table came from immunoSEQ multiplex PCR; TCRdb's copy has only in-frame clones and leaves some out. This table has about 69,000 clones, just under 95% appearing once. V is TRBV18 and J is TRBJ1-2, with TRBD1 identical over 9 bases. The starting material was bone marrow, obtained around 720 days after intestinal transplantation. This TCR came from a human patient who received an intestinal transplant, so some T cells may come from the graft donor. The CDR3 region is CASSPPRFGTGFEGYTF. The CDR3 nucleotides read TGTGCCAGCTCACCACCGAGGTTTGGGACAGGGTTTGAGGGCTACACCTTC.